The 13 T cell receptor beta chains below were found in one sample sequenced in a study of blood T cell repertoires in COVID-19. The repertoire was sequenced with immunoSEQ multiplex PCR; TCRdb's copy has only in-frame clones and lacks some. The table records hundreds of thousands of clones, 88% of them present only once. The sequenced material came from peripheral blood. The receptor source for this set is a man younger than 30 with active or convalescent COVID-19.

The V call is TRBV7-9, the J call TRBJ2-7; D possibly corresponds to TRBD1 (6 bases). This CDR3 contains 16 residues. Per the germline V gene, CDR1 is SEHNR and CDR2 is FQNEAQ (reference sequence). Trimming left V 5 bases short and J 3 bases short, with 20 bases between. CDR3 nucleotides: TGTGCCAGCAGCCCCAAAACAGGGTCTAAGGGCTACGAGCAGTACTTC. Translating it yields CASSPKTGSKGYEQYF.

The chain carries TRBV4-3 and TRBJ2-2; 10 nucleotides agree with TRBD1. J lost 2 bases, V lost 0 bases, and 6 bases had no gene match. The CDR3 runs 18 residues. The germline gives CDR1 LGHNA, CDR2 YSLEER. CDR3 region: CASSQDRRTGGNTGELFF. CDR3 DNA sequence: TGCGCCAGCAGCCAAGATCGGAGGACAGGGGGTAACACCGGGGAGCTGTTTTTT.

The gene calls are TRBV9 and TRBJ1-2, with TRBD1 matching 9 bases. This CDR3 is 14 amino acids long. The germline CDR1 and CDR2 sequences are SGDLS and YYNGEE. V gave up 0 bases and J gave up 8 bases; unmatched junction bases: 5. This chain's CDR3 is CASSVGGTGKGYTF. CDR3 DNA: TGTGCCAGCAGCGTAGGTGGGACAGGGAAGGGCTACACCTTC.

This rearrangement joins TRBV5-5 to TRBJ1-1; TRBD1 aligns across 8 bases. V shed 4 bases and J 5 bases; nucleotides not matched to a gene: 7. Germline V gene data show CDR1 as SGHKS and CDR2 as YYEKEE (reference sequence). There are 14 residues in the CDR3. The CDR3 is CASSPRTGRTEAFF. The CDR3 nucleotides read TGTGCCAGCAGCCCAAGGACAGGGCGGACTGAAGCTTTCTTT.

The chain couples TRBV9 to TRBJ2-6; possible D gene TRBD1, 6 bases. V lost 0 bases to trimming and J lost 0 bases, with 13 bases between them. CDR1 and CDR2 from the germline V gene are SGDLS and YYNGEE. The length of the CDR3 is 18 residues. CDR3 amino acids: CASSVAARTDSGANVLTF. The CDR3 nucleotides are TGTGCCAGCAGCGTAGCGGCCAGGACAGACTCTGGGGCCAACGTCCTGACTTTC.

V and J are TRBV6-5 and TRBJ1-4, with D maybe TRBD1 (5 bases). Deletions cut 6 bases from V and 5 bases from J, with 13 bases between. The CDR3 runs to 14 residues. Germline-derived CDR1 and CDR2 are MNHEY and SVGAGI. The CDR3, as DNA: TGTGCCAGCAGGATGAGGGGAGGGAATGAAAAACTGTTTTTT. Its translation: CASRMRGGNEKLFF.

Ten or more counts support this clone. The chain carries TRBV6-4 and TRBJ2-1; 10 nucleotides line up with TRBD2. This CDR3 is 15 amino acids long. The V and J ends lost 4 bases and 0 bases, in that order; junction bases with no gene match: 0. The germline V gene has CDR1 MRHNA and CDR2 SNTAGT. This CDR3 is CASSVAGGSYNEQFF. CDR3 sequence (DNA): TGTGCCAGCAGTGTAGCGGGGGGCTCCTACAATGAGCAGTTCTTC.

The rearrangement uses TRBV13 and TRBJ2-7; D perhaps matches TRBD2 (6 bases). The V and J ends lost 5 bases and 6 bases respectively, with 20 bases between them. The CDR3 is 15 amino acids. CDR1 is PRHDT and CDR2 is FYEKMQ in the germline V gene (reference sequence). CDR3 nucleotides: TGTGCCAGCAGCATTGGGGGTTCCGGGGGAGTCGAGCAGTACTTC. Translating gives CASSIGGSGGVEQYF.

This clone has a single count. This CDR3 is CASRGGFTEAFF. In DNA form, the CDR3 reads TGTGCCAGCAGGGGGGGGTTCACTGAAGCTTTCTTT. The chain couples TRBV27 to TRBJ1-1; D is perhaps TRBD1 (5 bases). Trimming took 6 bases from V and 4 from J, leaving 9 bases between them. Germline V gives CDR1 MNHEY, CDR2 SMNVEV (reference sequence). The CDR3 sequence is 12 residues long.

The chain recombines TRBV21-1 with TRBJ2-7; the table's D call TRBD2 went unverified against the DNA. TRBV21-1 is a documented pseudogene. The CDR3 has 14 amino acids. CDR3 residues: CASSSPGLLDEQYF. The CDR3, as DNA: TGTGCCAGCAGCTCACCGGGACTCCTGGACGAGCAGTACTTC.

J is TRBJ2-1 and V is TRBV7-2; 12 bases fit TRBD2. V was clipped by 5 bases and J by 2 bases; unmatched bases: 4. The V gene's germline CDR1 is SGHTA and CDR2 FQGNSA. The CDR3 runs 16 residues. CDR3 sequence reads: CASSKRLAGAYNEQFF. In DNA form, the CDR3 reads TGTGCCAGCAGCAAGAGACTAGCGGGGGCCTACAATGAGCAGTTCTTC. Combining the CDR3 with reference TRBV7-2 and TRBJ2-1 gives the whole variable domain GAGVSQSPSNKVTEKGKDVELRCDPISGHTALYWYRQSLGQGLEFLIYFQGNSAPDKSGLPSDRFSAERTGGSVSTLTIQRTQQEDSAVYLCASSKRLAGAYNEQFFGPGTRLTVL.

The chain couples TRBV6-5 to TRBJ1-2, with D tentatively TRBD1 (5 bases). Trimming shortened V by 2 bases and J by 1 base, and 11 bases separated the two germline ends. This CDR3 is built from 15 residues. Germline assignment: CDR1 MNHEY and CDR2 SVGAGI. The CDR3 reads CASSYGGLRNYGYTF. The DNA for the CDR3 is TGTGCCAGCAGTTACGGGGGACTGCGTAACTATGGCTACACCTTC.

DNA for the CDR3: TGTGCCAGCAGCTTAAGCGCCCAAGAGACCCAGTACTTC. This codes for CASSLSAQETQYF. The chain is built from TRBV5-4 and TRBJ2-5; D remains unclear. The CDR3 runs 13 residues. V was shortened by 2 bases and J by 1 base, with 6 bases between the two germline ends. The germline gives CDR1 SGHNT, CDR2 YYREEE (reference sequence).